This is a list of T cell receptor beta chains from one sample in a study of blood T cells in healthy people across ages. TCRdb reprocessed the 5' RACE reads via MiXCR and lists one record per CDR3 protein. The data contain about 840,000 distinct CDR3 sequences, roughly 29% of them singletons. A further study also used this sample, focusing on T cells of mothers and their children.

Sequenced input: blood. These receptors all come from a woman aged 40 to 55 in good health. Both conserved end residues are part of each CDR3. The D gene is left open where the match is weak. Rows may omit the clone size; those that give it use once, few, many or a size class.

TRBJ1-1 | . | few | TRBV4-1 | TGCGCCAGCAGCCAATCGAGATTCAACACTGAAGCTTTCTTT | CASSQSRFNTEAFF
TRBJ2-1 | TRBD2 | many | TRBV7-2 | TGTGCCAGCAGCTTAGTTAGCGGGGGTTACAATGAGCAGTTCTTC | CASSLVSGGYNEQFF
TRBJ1-2 | TRBD1 | few | TRBV2 | TGTGCCTTTAGGGACAGTAAAGGAAGAGGCGGCTACACCTTC | CAFRDSKGRGGYTF
TRBJ2-1 | TRBD1 | many | TRBV6-5 | TGTGCCAGCAGTTCCCGACAGGGCGTTAGGGATGAGCAGTTCTTC | CASSSRQGVRDEQFF
TRBJ1-3 | . | . | TRBV9 | TGTGCCAGCAGCGTAGAAGGGAGCTCTGGAAACACCATATATTTT | CASSVEGSSGNTIYF
TRBJ2-4 | . | . | TRBV2 | TGTGCCAGCAGTTCCGGAATGGGTCCTTTAGCCAAAAACATTCAGTACTTC | CASSSGMGPLAKNIQYF
TRBJ1-2 | . | many | TRBV24-1 | TGTGCCACCAGTGATTCCAGGGGTAACTATGGCTACACCTTC | CATSDSRGNYGYTF
TRBJ2-5 | . | . | TRBV6-2/TRBV6-3 | TGTGCCAGCAGGCTGGGGCCGACCCTTCAAGAGACCCAGTACTTC | CASRLGPTLQETQYF
TRBJ1-5 | . | few | TRBV5-6 | TGTGCCAGCAGCTTGCGGCTGAGCAATCAGCCCCAGCATTTT | CASSLRLSNQPQHF
TRBJ2-3 | . | few | TRBV27 | TGTGCCAGCAGTTTGGTACGGGGCACAGATGCGCAGTATTTT | CASSLVRGTDAQYF
TRBJ2-1 | . | . | TRBV3-1 | TGTGCCAGCAGCCTGGACCACCAAACCCACAATGAGCAGTTCTTC | CASSLDHQTHNEQFF
TRBJ1-1 | . | few | TRBV15 | TGTGCCACCAGCCCGGTGAGGGTGGACACTGAAGCTTTCTTT | CATSPVRVDTEAFF
TRBJ2-7 | TRBD2 | . | TRBV20-1 | TGCAGTGCTAGAGATCCCCGGGGGGGTACCTACGAGCAGTACTTC | CSARDPRGGTYEQYF
TRBJ1-1 | . | . | TRBV5-1 | TGCGCCAGCAGGGGAGTCGCGGGAGAACCAGCGAACACTGAAGCTTTCTTT | CASRGVAGEPANTEAFF
TRBJ2-1 | . | . | TRBV14 | TGTGCCAGCAGCCAAGATGGGGGCTCGCCGGGTGGGGAGCAGTTCTTC | CASSQDGGSPGGEQFF
TRBJ1-2 | TRBD1 | few | TRBV7-3 | TGTGCCAGCAGCTTAACAGGGGGCAGCGGCTACACCTTC | CASSLTGGSGYTF
TRBJ2-4 | . | . | TRBV5-1 | TGCGCCAGCAGCCCGATGGGGGGCGCGACGAACATTCAGTACTTC | CASSPMGGATNIQYF
TRBJ2-7 | TRBD2 | . | TRBV7-2 | TGTGCCAGCAGCTCTCTAGCGGGGGGCGTCTACGAGCAGTACTTC | CASSSLAGGVYEQYF
TRBJ2-1 | TRBD2 | . | TRBV20-1 | TGCAGTGCTGGATGGCTAGCGGGGAACAATGAGCAGTTCTTC | CSAGWLAGNNEQFF
TRBJ2-7 | TRBD2 | few | TRBV4-2 | TGTGCCAGCAGCCAAGTTGGGATCGGGACTAGCGCCTACGAGCAGTACTTC | CASSQVGIGTSAYEQYF
TRBJ2-5 | . | many | TRBV18 | TGTGCCAGCAGCCCTAGTCGGGAGACCCAGTACTTC | CASSPSRETQYF
TRBJ2-7 | . | many | TRBV20-1 | TGCAGTGCTAGAGATCCAGGGACCTACGAGCAGTACTTC | CSARDPGTYEQYF
TRBJ2-7 | TRBD2 | many | TRBV20-1 | TGCAGTGCCCCCTCGGCGGGGGGGTCGTACGAGCAGTACTTC | CSAPSAGGSYEQYF
TRBJ2-5 | . | . | TRBV7-2 | TGTGCCAGCAGCCCCCCCGCCAACAGGCTTACTCAGGGGACCCAGTACTTC | CASSPPANRLTQGTQYF
TRBJ1-5 | TRBD1 | . | TRBV5-1 | TGCGCCAGCAGCCCCGGGACAGCCGGAGGCAATCAGCCCCAGCATTTT | CASSPGTAGGNQPQHF